The 5 T cell receptor beta chains in this list originate from one sample, sequenced in a study of blood T cells in healthy people across ages. The second PCR ran about 6 to 11 cycles with a sample-barcoded 5' primer and J-beta primers. In TCRdb, the 5' RACE reads were re-called with MiXCR into one record per CDR3 protein. Of 270,000 or so distinct CDR3 sequences listed, roughly 29% are singletons. Sample: blood. These receptors all come from a woman aged 65 to 85 in good health.

This chain links TRBV29-1 with TRBJ2-1; weak D call: TRBD2 (6 bases). The germline V gene encodes CDR1 SQVTM and CDR2 ANQGSEA. V was cut by 7 bases and J by 9 bases, with 16 bases left in between. The CDR3 is 12 amino acids. The CDR3 protein is CSGRDWSREQFF. The CDR3 coding sequence is TGCAGCGGCAGGGACTGGAGCCGTGAGCAGTTCTTC.

The chain links TRBV7-2 to TRBJ2-5; 7 bases are shared with TRBD2. Judging by the DNA end, TRBJ2-7 fits better; the J call may be wrong. Germline-derived CDR1 and CDR2 are SGHTA and FQGNSA. The CDR3 consists of 17 residues. The CDR3 DNA reads as TGTGCCAGCAGCTTAGCGCCGGAGCGGGGTTGGTCCTACGAGCAGTACTTC. This sequence encodes CASSLAPERGWSYEQYF.

The rearrangement joins TRBV4-1 to TRBJ2-5; possibly TRBD2 for D (6 bases). The better agreement between TRBJ2-7 and the DNA end casts doubt on the J call. The CDR3 is 15 amino acids. Looked up from germline, CDR1 is MGHRA and CDR2 is YSYEKL. CDR3 DNA: TGCGCCAGCAGCCAGGGGATTAGCGGCAACTACGAGCAGTACTTC. This encodes CASSQGISGNYEQYF.

The sample holds many counts of this clonotype. J is TRBJ2-1 and V is TRBV25-1, with D possibly being TRBD1 (5 bases). Looked up from germline, CDR1 is MGHDK and CDR2 is SYGVNS. Trimming cost V 4 bases and J 5 bases, with 9 bases left between them. CDR3 size: 13 residues. The DNA of the CDR3 is TGTGCCAGCAGTGGACAGAGGAACAATGAGCAGTTCTTC. This gives the protein CASSGQRNNEQFF.

The chain employs TRBV29-1 and TRBJ2-7; D is uncertain. CDR3 length: 12 residues. The germline V gene has CDR1 SQVTM and CDR2 ANQGSEA. Trimming took off 4 bases at V and 1 base at J, with 8 bases between the two ends. The CDR3: CSVGLTSYEQYF. CDR3 in DNA: TGCAGCGTTGGCCTGACATCCTACGAGCAGTACTTC.